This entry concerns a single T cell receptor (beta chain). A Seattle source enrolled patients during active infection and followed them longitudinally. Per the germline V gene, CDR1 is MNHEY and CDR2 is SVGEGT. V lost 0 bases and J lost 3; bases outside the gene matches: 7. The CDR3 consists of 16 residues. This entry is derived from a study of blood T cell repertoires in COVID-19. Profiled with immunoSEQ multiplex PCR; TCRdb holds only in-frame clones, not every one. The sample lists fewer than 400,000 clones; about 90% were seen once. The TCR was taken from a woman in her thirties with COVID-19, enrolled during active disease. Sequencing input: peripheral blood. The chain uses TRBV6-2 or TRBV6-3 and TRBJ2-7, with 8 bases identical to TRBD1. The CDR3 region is CASSYSTRGRLYEQYV. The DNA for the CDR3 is TGTGCCAGCAGTTACTCGACCAGGGGGCGTCTCTACGAGCAGTACGTC.